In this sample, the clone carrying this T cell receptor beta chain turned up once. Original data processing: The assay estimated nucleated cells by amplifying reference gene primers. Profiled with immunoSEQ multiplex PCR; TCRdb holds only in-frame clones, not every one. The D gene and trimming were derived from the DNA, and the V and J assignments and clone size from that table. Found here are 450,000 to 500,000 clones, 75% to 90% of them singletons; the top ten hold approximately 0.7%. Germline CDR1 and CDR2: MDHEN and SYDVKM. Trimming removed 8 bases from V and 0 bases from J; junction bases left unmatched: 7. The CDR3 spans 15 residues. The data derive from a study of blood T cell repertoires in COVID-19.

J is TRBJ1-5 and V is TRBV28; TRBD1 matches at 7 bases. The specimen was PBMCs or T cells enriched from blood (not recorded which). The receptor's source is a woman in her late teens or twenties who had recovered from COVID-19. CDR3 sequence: CASGDRVYSNQPQHF. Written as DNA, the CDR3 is TGTGCCAGCGGAGACAGGGTCTATAGCAATCAGCCCCAGCATTTT.